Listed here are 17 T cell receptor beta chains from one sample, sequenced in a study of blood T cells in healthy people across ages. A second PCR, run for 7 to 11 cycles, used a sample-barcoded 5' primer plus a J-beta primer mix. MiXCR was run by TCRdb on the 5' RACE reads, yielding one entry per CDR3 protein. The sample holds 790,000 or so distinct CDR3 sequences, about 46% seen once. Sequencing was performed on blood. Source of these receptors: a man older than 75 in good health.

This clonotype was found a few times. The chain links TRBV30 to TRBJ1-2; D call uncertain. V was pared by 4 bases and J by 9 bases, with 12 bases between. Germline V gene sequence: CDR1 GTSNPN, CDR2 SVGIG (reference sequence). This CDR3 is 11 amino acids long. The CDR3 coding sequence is TGTGCCTGGATATCTGGAATTAGCTACACCTTC. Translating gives CAWISGISYTF.

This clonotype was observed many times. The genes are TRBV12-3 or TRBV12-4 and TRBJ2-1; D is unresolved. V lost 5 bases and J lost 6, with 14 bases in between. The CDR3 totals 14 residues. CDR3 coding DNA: TGTGCCAGCAGTCGACTCACTTGGGCCAATGAGCAGTTCTTC. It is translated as CASSRLTWANEQFF.

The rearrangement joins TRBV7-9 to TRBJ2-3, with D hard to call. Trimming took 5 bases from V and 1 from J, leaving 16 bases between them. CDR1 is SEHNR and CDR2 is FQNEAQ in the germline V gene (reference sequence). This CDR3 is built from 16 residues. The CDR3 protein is CASSPPLRLGTDTQYF. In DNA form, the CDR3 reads TGTGCCAGCAGCCCACCGCTAAGACTCGGCACAGATACGCAGTATTTT.

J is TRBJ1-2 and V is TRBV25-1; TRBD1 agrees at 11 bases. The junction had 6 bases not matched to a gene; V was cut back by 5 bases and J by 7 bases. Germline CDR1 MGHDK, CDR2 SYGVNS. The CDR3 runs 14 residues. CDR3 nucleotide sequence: TGTGCCAGCAGTCCGGGACAGGGGGAGCGTGGCTACACCTTC. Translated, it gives CASSPGQGERGYTF.

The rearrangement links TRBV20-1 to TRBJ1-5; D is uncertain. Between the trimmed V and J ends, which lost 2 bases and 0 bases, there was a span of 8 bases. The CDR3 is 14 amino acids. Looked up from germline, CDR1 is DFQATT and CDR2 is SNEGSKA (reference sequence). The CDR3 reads CSARSQYSNQPQHF. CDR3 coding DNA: TGCAGTGCTAGATCTCAGTATAGCAATCAGCCCCAGCATTTT.

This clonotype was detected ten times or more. CDR3 loop: CSARDRGTSTDTQYF. CDR3 sequence (DNA): TGCAGTGCTAGAGATCGGGGGACTAGCACAGATACGCAGTATTTT. The rearrangement joins TRBV20-1 to TRBJ2-3; maybe TRBD2 (6 bases). Trimming left V 0 bases short and J 0 bases short, with 10 bases between. The germline V gene has CDR1 DFQATT and CDR2 SNEGSKA (reference sequence). The CDR3 totals 15 residues.

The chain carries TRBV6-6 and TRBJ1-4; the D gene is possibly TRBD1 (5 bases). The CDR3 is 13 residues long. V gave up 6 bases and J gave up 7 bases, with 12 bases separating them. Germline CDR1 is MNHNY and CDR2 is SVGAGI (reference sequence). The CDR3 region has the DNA TGTGCCAGCAGGATTCAGGGATTTGAAAAACTGTTTTTT. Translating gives CASRIQGFEKLFF.

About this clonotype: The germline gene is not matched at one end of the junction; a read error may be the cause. Here the CDR3 DNA reads TGTGCCAGCAGTTTTTCCTCAGGGGGCTCGGGCGAGACTCAGTACTTC. Protein: CASSFSSGGSGETQYF. The chain uses TRBV27 and TRBJ2-5; TRBD1 matches at 8 bases. The length of the CDR3 is 16 residues. Germline V gene sequence: CDR1 MNHEY, CDR2 SMNVEV (reference sequence).

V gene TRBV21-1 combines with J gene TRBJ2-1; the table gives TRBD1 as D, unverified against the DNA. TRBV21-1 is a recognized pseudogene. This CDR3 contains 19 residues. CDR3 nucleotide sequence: TGTGCCAGCAGCAAAGGGGAGGTAGCGGGAGAGGGGGCGGGGAATGAGCAGTTCTTC. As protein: CASSKGEVAGEGAGNEQFF.

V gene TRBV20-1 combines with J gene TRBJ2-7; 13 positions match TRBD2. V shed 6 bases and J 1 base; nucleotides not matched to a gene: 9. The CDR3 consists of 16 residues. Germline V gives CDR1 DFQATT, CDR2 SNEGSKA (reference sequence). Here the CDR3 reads CSAGGTSGTRSYEQYF. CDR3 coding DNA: TGCAGTGCCGGCGGGACTAGCGGGACTCGGTCCTACGAGCAGTACTTC.

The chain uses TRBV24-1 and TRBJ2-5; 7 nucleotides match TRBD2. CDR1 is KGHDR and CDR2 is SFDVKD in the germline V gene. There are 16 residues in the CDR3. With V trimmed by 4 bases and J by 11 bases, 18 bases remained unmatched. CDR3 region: CATSDPLAAPYNEQYF. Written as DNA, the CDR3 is TGTGCCACCAGTGACCCCCTAGCGGCCCCCTACAATGAGCAGTACTTC.

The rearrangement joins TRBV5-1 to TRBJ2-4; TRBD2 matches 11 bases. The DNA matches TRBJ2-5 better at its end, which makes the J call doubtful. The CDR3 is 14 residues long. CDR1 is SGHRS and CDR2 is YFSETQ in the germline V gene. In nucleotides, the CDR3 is TGCGCCAGCGGGACTAGCGGAACACAAGAGACCCAGTACTTC. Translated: CASGTSGTQETQYF.

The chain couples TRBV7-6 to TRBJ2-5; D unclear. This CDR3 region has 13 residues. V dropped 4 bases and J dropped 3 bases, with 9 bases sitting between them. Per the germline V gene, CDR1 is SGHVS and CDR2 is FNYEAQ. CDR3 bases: TGTGCCAGCAGCTCTGGTCGGAAAGAGACCCAGTACTTC. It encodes CASSSGRKETQYF.

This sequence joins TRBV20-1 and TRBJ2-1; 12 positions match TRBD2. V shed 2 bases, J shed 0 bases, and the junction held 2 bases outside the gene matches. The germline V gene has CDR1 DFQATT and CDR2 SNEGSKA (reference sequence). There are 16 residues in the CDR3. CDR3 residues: CSARPSGRGSYNEQFF. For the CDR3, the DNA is TGCAGTGCTAGACCTAGCGGGAGGGGCTCCTACAATGAGCAGTTCTTC.

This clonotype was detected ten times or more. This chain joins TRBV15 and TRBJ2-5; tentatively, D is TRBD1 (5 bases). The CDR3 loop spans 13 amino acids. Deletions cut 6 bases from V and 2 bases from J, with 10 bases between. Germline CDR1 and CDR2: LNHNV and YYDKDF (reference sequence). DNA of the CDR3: TGTGCCACCAGTACAAGGGGACAAGAGACCCAGTACTTC. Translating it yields CATSTRGQETQYF.

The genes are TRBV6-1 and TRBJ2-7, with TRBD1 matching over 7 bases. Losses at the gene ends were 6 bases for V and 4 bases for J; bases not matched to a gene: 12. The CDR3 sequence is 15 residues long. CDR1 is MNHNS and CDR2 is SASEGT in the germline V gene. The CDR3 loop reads CASSGTPGQQYEQYF. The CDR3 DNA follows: TGTGCCAGCAGCGGAACCCCGGGACAGCAATACGAGCAGTACTTC.

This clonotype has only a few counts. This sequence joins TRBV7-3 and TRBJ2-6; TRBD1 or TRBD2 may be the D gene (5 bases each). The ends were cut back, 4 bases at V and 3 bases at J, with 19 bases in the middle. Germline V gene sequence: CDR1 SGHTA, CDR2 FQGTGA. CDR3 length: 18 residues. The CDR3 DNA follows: TGTGCCAGCAGCTCCCGGGACCCCAGGACTTTTGGGGCCAACGTCCTGACTTTC. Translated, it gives CASSSRDPRTFGANVLTF.